The 15 T cell receptor beta chains below come from one sample, sequenced in a study of post-analysis software for immune sequencing data. Unique-molecular-identifier-tagged TCR beta cDNA libraries were used. TCRdb reanalysed the PCR reads using MiXCR and keeps one entry per CDR3 protein. The sample includes 700,000 to 900,000 distinct CDR3 sequences, under 60% of them seen just once. General study findings and limits: Compared with controls, patients had more of about 5 TRBV segments, including TRBV5-6, TRBV5-1 and TRBV20-1.

Which antigens these TCRs recognize remains unknown. Sequencing input: blood. The receptors derive from a girl aged 10 to 17 with multiple sclerosis.

The chain recombines TRBV20-1 with TRBJ2-7; 10 bases are a match to TRBD2. The CDR3 runs 14 residues. Germline V gene sequence: CDR1 DFQATT, CDR2 SNEGSKA (reference sequence). Germline trimming cut 6 bases from V and 6 bases from J; bases unmatched to any gene: 11. CDR3 nucleotide sequence: TGCAGTGCCGCACAAAGCGGGAGGGCGATCGAGCAGTACTTC. Its translation is CSAAQSGRAIEQYF.

Comment on this clonotype: The junction does not match germline at one end; this may be a read error. The chain is built from TRBV10-3 and TRBJ2-4; TRBD2 agrees at 8 bases. The J call is in doubt because the DNA end fits TRBJ2-7 better. This CDR3 is 15 amino acids long. From germline, CDR1 is ENHRY and CDR2 SYGVKD. In DNA, the CDR3 is TGTGTCATCAGGACGACTGGTAGCGGGGTGAACGAGCAGTACTTC. It codes for CVIRTTGSGVNEQYF.

The chain employs TRBV30 and TRBJ2-7; the D gene is possibly TRBD1 (6 bases). Deletions cut 5 bases from V and 4 bases from J, with 12 bases between. CDR3 length: 12 residues. Germline CDR1 GTSNPN, CDR2 SVGIG (reference sequence). In nucleotides, the CDR3 is TGTGCCTGGGCACAGGGTGGGTACGAGCAGTACTTC. This codes for CAWAQGGYEQYF. The full variable domain, in which reference TRBV30 and TRBJ2-7 provide the parts outside the CDR3, is SQTIHQWPATLVQPVGSPLSLECTVEGTSNPNLYWYRQAAGRGLQLLFYSVGIGQISSEVPQNLSASRPQDRQFILSSKKLLLSDSGFYLCAWAQGGYEQYFGPGTRLTVT.

The chain carries TRBV27 and TRBJ2-7, with D unresolved. Trimming removed 0 bases from V and 1 base from J, with 10 bases in between. CDR3 length: 15 residues. CDR1 is MNHEY and CDR2 is SMNVEV in the germline V gene (reference sequence). DNA of the CDR3: TGTGCCAGCAGTTTATCGCGGAGCGAGTCCTACGAGCAGTACTTC. It is translated as CASSLSRSESYEQYF.

To note about this clonotype: A much larger clone sits a single nucleotide away, making a read error possible. The rearrangement links TRBV5-1 to TRBJ2-1; perhaps TRBD2 as D (5 bases). This CDR3 spans 13 amino acids. Per germline, CDR1 SGHRS and CDR2 YFSETQ. Trimming took 5 bases from V and 11 from J, leaving 17 bases between them. The CDR3 spells CASRETGNAKQFF. The CDR3 DNA follows: TGCGCCAGCAGGGAAACGGGAAACGCTAAGCAGTTCTTC.

This CDR3 reads CSVRRTSGDNNEQFF. The CDR3 nucleotides read TGCAGCGTCCGAAGGACTAGCGGAGACAACAATGAGCAGTTCTTC. J is TRBJ2-1 and V is TRBV29-1; TRBD2 matches at 10 bases. The CDR3 extends over 15 amino acids. Per germline, CDR1 SQVTM and CDR2 ANQGSEA. V gave up 6 bases and J gave up 5 bases; unmatched junction bases: 10.

This clonotype was picked up a small number of times. The V and J genes are TRBV12-3 or TRBV12-4 and TRBJ2-5, with D unclear. This CDR3 region has 13 residues. Between the trimmed V and J ends, which lost 9 bases and 5 bases, there was a span of 16 bases. Here the CDR3 reads CASSLVGYETQYF. CDR3 DNA sequence: TGTGCCAGTTCCCTTGTGGGGTACGAGACCCAGTACTTC.

CDR3 in DNA: TGTGCCAGCAGCTTAGTGGCGGGGAGCAATCAGCCCCAGCATTTT. It specifies CASSLVAGSNQPQHF. The genes are TRBV7-6 and TRBJ1-5; no clear D gene. This CDR3 is 15 amino acids long. Trimming stripped 1 base from V and 1 base from J, with 8 bases between. CDR1 and CDR2 (germline): SGHVS, FNYEAQ.

This clonotype turned up a few times. This chain links TRBV29-1 with TRBJ2-1; D gene unclear. CDR3 length: 12 amino acids. V was pared by 7 bases and J by 2 bases, with 9 bases between. Germline V gene sequence: CDR1 SQVTM, CDR2 ANQGSEA. The CDR3 nucleotides read TGCAGCGGCCGACCCCCCTACAATGAGCAGTTCTTC. As protein: CSGRPPYNEQFF.

This chain connects TRBV29-1 to TRBJ2-1; D is ambiguous. Deletions cut 3 bases from V and 9 bases from J, with 12 bases between. Germline assignment: CDR1 SQVTM and CDR2 ANQGSEA. This CDR3 is 12 amino acids long. Here the CDR3 reads CSVEGRGREQFF. DNA of the CDR3: TGCAGCGTTGAGGGCAGAGGCCGTGAGCAGTTCTTC.

This clonotype has at least ten counts. The junction shows a germline mismatch at one end, possibly a read error. The chain carries TRBV4-3 and TRBJ2-7; D unclear. The CDR3 has 13 amino acids. Germline lookup yields CDR1 LGHNA and CDR2 YSLEER. The CDR3 DNA sequence: TGTGCCAGCAGCCAAGATATCTCCTACGAGCAGTACTTC. It encodes CASSQDISYEQYF.

The genes are TRBV29-1 and TRBJ1-1, with 9 bases lining up with TRBD1. Unmatched junction bases numbered 10, after V lost 4 bases and J lost 7 bases. Germline V gene sequence: CDR1 SQVTM, CDR2 ANQGSEA. The CDR3 is 14 residues long. CDR3 DNA sequence: TGCAGCGTTGCCCCTCAGGGACAGGGCGGTGAAGCTTTCTTT. Protein: CSVAPQGQGGEAFF.

This clonotype has just one count. Compared with germline, one end of the junction differs, possibly owing to a read error. The chain joins TRBV29-1 to TRBJ2-3; D is unresolved. Germline values: CDR1 SQVTM, CDR2 ANQGSEA. The CDR3 loop spans 11 amino acids. The CDR3 region has the DNA TGCAGCGTTGGAAGCACAGATGCGCAGTATTTT. This translates into CSVGSTDAQYF.

CDR3 coding DNA: TGTGCCAGCAGTTACCCCCCAGGGGGAGGTAATGAAAAACTGTTTTTT. Translating gives CASSYPPGGGNEKLFF. V and J are TRBV6-6 and TRBJ1-4; 7 bases agree with TRBD1. Germline V lookup: CDR1 MNHNY, CDR2 SVGAGI (reference sequence). V was clipped by 2 bases and J by 4 bases; unmatched bases: 7. The CDR3 loop spans 16 amino acids.

The CDR3 sequence: CASSFPGQAEETQYF. Written as DNA, the CDR3 is TGTGCCAGCAGCTTCCCGGGACAGGCGGAGGAGACCCAGTACTTC. V and J are TRBV7-9 and TRBJ2-5; 8 bases fit TRBD1. This CDR3 spans 15 amino acids. The germline V gene has CDR1 SEHNR and CDR2 FQNEAQ (reference sequence). The J segment lost 5 bases and the V segment lost 3 bases, leaving 8 bases of the junction unmatched.